This T cell receptor (beta chain) stems from a study of control samples from healthy donors and cancer patients. CDR1 is SGHDT and CDR2 is YYEEEE in the germline V gene. This CDR3 is 14 amino acids long. V was clipped by 1 base and J by 3 bases, with 11 bases between them. Libraries were prepared by immunoSEQ multiplex PCR; TCRdb keeps only in-frame clonotypes and omits some of them. The sample has some 120,000 clones; roughly 93% are singletons. The receptor's source is a man aged 25-45 years in good health. The gene calls are TRBV5-6 and TRBJ2-7, with D possibly being TRBD1 (6 bases). Sequenced: blood. DNA for the CDR3: TGTGCCAGCAGCTTGTATAACAGGGACTACGAGCAGTACGTC. Translation: CASSLYNRDYEQYV.